This T cell receptor (beta chain) stems from a study of shared clonotypes between healthy human individuals. Study overall: Three plates were used per donor for CD4 naive, three for CD4 memory, two for CD8 naive and one for CD8 memory. Overall study findings and caveats: Specimens sampled were limited to blood, with tissue repertoires likely differing.

After removal of 5 bases from V and 5 bases from J, the junction contained 8 bases not matched to a gene. Germline V gene data show CDR1 as SGHRS and CDR2 as YFSETQ. CDR3 length equals 14 residues. Sequenced by immunoSEQ multiplex PCR; TCRdb stores in-frame clones only, minus some. The profile covers under 2,500,000 clones, with approximately 96% appearing a single time and 0.1% to 0.15% taken by the ten largest. This clone is a singleton in its sample. What it recognizes is unknown. The TCR originated in a man younger than 35 in good health. This chain links TRBV5-1 with TRBJ1-2, with 8 bases aligning to TRBD1. Sequenced material: naive CD4+ T cells sorted from blood. Subset meaning: CD45RA+ positively selected. CDR3 region: CASRGQDKLYGYTF. CDR3 nucleotides: TGCGCCAGCAGGGGACAGGACAAACTATATGGCTACACCTTC.